This TCR beta chain came from a study of blood T cell repertoires in COVID-19 (TCRdb year 2020). A note on the overall study: Samples covering the acute and convalescent phases of COVID-19 were provided by collaborators in the United States, Italy and Spain. The prospective study material was composed of cDNA or gDNA derived from T cells, B-cell-depleted T cells, or PBMCs. The dataset comprised deeply sampled blood TCRbeta repertoires from subjects exposed to, actively infected with, or recovered from COVID-19. The repertoires were made available in a free public database intended to serve as a resource for research on the immune response to SARS-CoV-2. The samples were drawn from two sources: the first 160 participants of the ongoing ImmuneRACE study, and 950 to 1,500 subjects contributed by 6 global collaborators. The sample metadata nearly always contained a de-identified subject ID, COVID-19 status, age in years and sex. HLA class I and class II types, where available, came from metadata supplied by the sample provider rather than from assay-based typing. The paper's findings and limits, for the study overall: How much clinical and demographic metadata was included differed by source and by participant, and the metadata was provided uncurated.

Collaborating institutions collected whole blood in K2EDTA tubes following their own protocols. For TCRbeta analysis, collaborators shipped samples in one of three forms: frozen whole blood, isolated PBMCs, or DNA extracted from either of those sample types. The CDR3 contains 14 residues, cysteine and phenylalanine counted. CDR3 DNA only is kept here, 42 bases in frame from base 1. Based on the germline V gene, the CDR1 and CDR2 sequences are MDHEN and SYDVKM. The immunoSEQ Assay, a bias-controlled multiplex PCR, was used to amplify TCRbeta CDR3 regions from genomic DNA. For the original study's pipeline: Nucleated cell counts per sample were estimated from amplification of reference gene primers within the assay. Sequence reads were collapsed and filtered to measure the absolute abundance of every unique TCRbeta CDR3 rearrangement. Productive Simpson clonality was computed per sample as the square root of Simpson's diversity index over productive rearrangements. Entries here come from immuneACCESS through TCRdb and include only in-frame sequences with V and J called. Some clones fail to appear in such tables; in the studies checked, an unresolved V gene covers under half of the shortfall, and the cause of the remainder is unknown. The V and J calls and clone size were taken over from that table, and D and trimming were inferred from the DNA. The sample table holds about 40,000 clones, of which around nine tenths were seen once. The ten largest clones represent 20% to 25% of the sample.

This clone occurred once. What this receptor recognizes is not known. One junction end does not reproduce the germline sequence, and a read error may be involved. The identical CDR3 is also encoded by other nucleotide sequences in the sample. The sequence joins TRBV28 to TRBJ2-1; TRBD2 is perhaps the D gene, given 5 matching bases. This clonotype originated in a man aged 50-60 years with active COVID-19. Sequencing was carried out using peripheral blood. The bases are TGTGCCAGCACCCTAAGCGGATCCTATAATGAGCAGTTCTTC. This is translated as CASTLSGSYNEQFF. Supplemented by the reference TRBV28 and TRBJ2-1 proteins around the CDR3, the complete variable domain is DVKVTQSSRYLVKRTGEKVFLECVQDMDHENMFWYRQDPGLGLRLIYFSYDVKMKEKGDIPEGYSVSREKKERFSLILESASTNQTSMYLCASTLSGSYNEQFFGPGTRLTVL.